This TCR beta chain was recorded in a study of blood T cell repertoires in COVID-19. The overall study: Whether acute or convalescent, the COVID-19 samples came from the United States, Italy and Spain. Sample material is recorded as cDNA or gDNA derived from T cells, B-cell-depleted T cells, or PBMCs.

Looked up from germline, CDR1 is LGHDT and CDR2 is YNNKEL (reference sequence). The CDR3 is made up of 19 amino acids. With 4 bases removed from V and 2 bases from J, the gap between germline ends came to 21 bases. Original processing methods: By means of reference gene primer amplification, nucleated cell counts were estimated. Measured with immunoSEQ multiplex PCR; TCRdb has only the in-frame clones, and not every one. Clonal size and the V and J genes are those of that table, whereas D and trimming came from the DNA. The table lists some 130,000 clones, 78% of them singletons. Sequenced sample: peripheral blood. V usage is TRBV3-1 (or the pseudogene TRBV3-2) and J usage is TRBJ2-6; D call uncertain. This clonotype was sampled from a man aged 55-75 years who had recovered from COVID-19. Here the CDR3 reads CASSPIHSSARAGANVLTF. For the CDR3, the DNA is TGTGCCAGCAGCCCGATCCACTCCTCAGCCCGGGCTGGGGCCAACGTCCTGACTTTC.